Described below is a single T cell receptor beta chain sequence and its context. This clone's antigen is unknown. No clone much larger than this one lies a single base away; base qualities are absent. This specimen belongs to a study of T-cell reconstitution after alpha-beta-depleted transplantation in children (dated by TCRdb to about 2016). At the level of the whole study: Using TCR repertoire profiling, the study quantitatively followed how T-cell immune reconstitution unfolded in children after TCRalphabeta/CD19-depleted allogeneic hematopoietic cell transplantation.

The sample's treatment or condition label, in plain terms: allogeneic hematopoietic cell transplantation with graft depleted of TCRalphabeta T cells and CD19 B cells. Transplant recipients were children who received TCRalphabeta/CD19-depleted allogeneic hematopoietic cell grafts. Reading from cysteine to phenylalanine, the CDR3 counts 13 amino acids. Of the read, only the CDR3 DNA is kept; its 39 bases are in frame from base 1. Trimming takes 7 bases from V and 8 bases from J, and the germline ends sit 13 bases apart. The germline V gene encodes CDR1 SGHRS and CDR2 YFSETQ. Libraries came from PCR. The data were produced on an Illumina HiSeq 2500. To normalize quantification of the TCRbeta repertoire, the TCR libraries were built with molecular barcoding that relied on unique molecular identifiers. TCRdb handled the public reads itself, with Q25 trimming in fastp and clone calling in MiXCR, and kept productive beta chains. Identical CDR3 proteins give one entry, which carries the most common genes and DNA. For this sample the table gives about a million distinct CDR3 sequences, of which about 29% were detected only once. Of the sample, more than 25% is held by the ten largest clones.

Study-wide conclusions, independent of this receptor: The high TCRbeta diversity at day 60 in some patients was ascribed to recipient T cells and intrathymic progenitors that had survived conditioning. Hyperexpanded clone frequencies declined over subsequent months; after one year, T-cell counts and TCRbeta diversity were mostly attributed to newly produced T cells. Apparently early alphabetaT-cell count recovery about two months after transplant reportedly relied on only several hundred rapidly expanded clones derived from non-depleted graft cells.

The receptor was derived from a boy less than two years old who had a stem cell transplant for SCID, so the T cells may come from the graft donor. Sequenced material: PBMCs, mostly from graft donor cells, taken 360 days after TCRalphabeta/CD19-depleted stem cell transplant. The chain is made from TRBV5-1 and TRBJ1-6; TRBD1 might be the D gene, on 6 matching bases. The bases are TGCGCCAGCGCCGGGACAAGCGATTCACCCCTCCACTTT. Its amino acids are CASAGTSDSPLHF.